Each of the 20 T cell receptor beta chains below was sequenced from the same sample in a study of CD8+CD57+ T cells in acquired aplastic anemia. By flow cytometry, patients selected for sequencing had shown an expansion of CD8+CD57+ cells. CDR3 and TCR beta VDJ profiling relied on a genomic DNA template. Each CDR3 protein is one row after TCRdb ran MiXCR on the reads. The data hold roughly 250,000 distinct CDR3 sequences, with approximately 86% observed a single time. The sample was sorted CD4+, CD8+, or CD8+CD57+ T cells (not recorded which) from PBMCs. The receptor source for this set is a human donor with aplastic anemia.

DNA of the CDR3: TGCAGTGCAGAACAGGGGAATTCACCCCTCCACTTT. This gives the protein CSAEQGNSPLHF. The chain has TRBV20-1 and TRBJ1-6; TRBD1 matches at 7 bases. Germline V gene sequence: CDR1 DFQATT, CDR2 SNEGSKA (reference sequence). With V trimmed by 6 bases and J by 7 bases, 3 bases remained unmatched. The CDR3 covers 12 residues.

CDR3 nucleotide sequence: TGTGCCAGCAGCTTACCGGGAGGTGGCGATACGCAGGAGCAGTTCTTC. Its protein is CASSLPGGGDTQEQFF. The V gene is TRBV7-2, the J gene TRBJ2-1; 7 bases line up with TRBD2. In germline, CDR1 is SGHTA, CDR2 FQGNSA. The V gene end was trimmed by 2 bases and the J gene end by 10 bases; junction bases not matched to a gene: 14. This CDR3 is built from 16 residues.

J is TRBJ1-1 and V is TRBV6-9; 7 bases are a match to TRBD1. With 7 bases clipped from V and 1 base from J, the junction kept 9 bases outside the gene matches. CDR3 length: 15 amino acids. The germline CDR1 and CDR2 sequences are MNHGY and SVAAGI. The CDR3 here is CASKGAGGANTEAFF. In DNA, the CDR3 is TGTGCCAGCAAGGGGGCGGGGGGGGCGAACACTGAAGCTTTCTTT.

The chain carries TRBV7-8 and TRBJ2-7, with TRBD2 as a possible D gene (6 bases). Trimming shortened V by 3 bases and J by 1 base, and 22 bases separated the two germline ends. The CDR3 loop spans 18 amino acids. Looked up from germline, CDR1 is SGHVS and CDR2 is FQNEAQ. In DNA, the CDR3 is TGTGCCAGCAGCTTTGAGCCAGGCGGGACTGCCCTTTCCTACGAGCAGTACGTC. This sequence encodes CASSFEPGGTALSYEQYV.

This clonotype was picked up a small number of times. The chain recombines TRBV7-2 with TRBJ1-6, with TRBD1 matching over 8 bases. The junction had 16 bases not matched to a gene; V was cut back by 3 bases and J by 15 bases. This CDR3 comprises 16 residues. Germline assignment: CDR1 SGHTA and CDR2 FQGNSA. DNA for the CDR3: TGTGCCAGCAGCTTGGCAGGGGGCGCCGACTATGGCCACCTCCACTTT. Translating it yields CASSLAGGADYGHLHF.

The rearrangement joins TRBV2 to TRBJ2-1; maybe TRBD1 (6 bases). This CDR3 is built from 13 residues. The germline V gene has CDR1 SNHLY and CDR2 FYNNEI. V was shortened by 6 bases and J by 9 bases, with 15 bases between the two germline ends. CDR3 protein: CASSSDRSPEQFF. The DNA of the CDR3 is TGTGCCAGCAGCTCTGACAGGTCCCCTGAGCAGTTCTTC.

About this clonotype itself: Mismatch with germline at one junction end may stem from a read error. The chain joins TRBV2 to TRBJ2-1; D possibly uses TRBD1 or TRBD2 (6 bases each). The germline gives CDR1 SNHLY, CDR2 FYNNEI. The CDR3 covers 13 residues. The CDR3 loop is CASSDGGLHEQLF. The CDR3 DNA is TGTGCCAGCAGTGATGGGGGGCTACATGAGCAGCTGTTC.

This clonotype was picked up a small number of times. The chain uses TRBV10-3 and TRBJ2-7, with D perhaps assigned TRBD1 or TRBD2 (5 bases each). Deletions cut 2 bases from V and 3 bases from J, with 14 bases between. Germline V gene lookup returns CDR1 ENHRY and CDR2 SYGVKD. The CDR3 has 15 amino acids. CDR3 sequence (DNA): TGTGCCATCAGTGAGATGAGTGGGGGAATCTACGAGCAGTACTTC. Its translation is CAISEMSGGIYEQYF.

The V and J genes are TRBV5-5 and TRBJ1-2; 7 positions match TRBD1. The CDR3 spans 16 residues. The trim removed 4 bases at V and 4 bases at J, leaving 13 bases unmatched. Germline loops: CDR1 SGHKS, CDR2 YYEKEE (reference sequence). CDR3 DNA: TGTGCCAGCAGCGTCGGACTAGGACAGGTCTTCTATGGCTACACCTTC. It is translated as CASSVGLGQVFYGYTF.

The chain couples TRBV7-8 to TRBJ2-5; D is perhaps TRBD2 (6 bases). From germline, CDR1 is SGHVS and CDR2 FQNEAQ. The length of the CDR3 is 16 residues. V lost 2 bases to trimming and J lost 11 bases, with 24 bases between them. The CDR3 nucleotides read TGTGCCAGCAGCTTACGGGGAGGTCCCGATACGCAGTATCAGTACTTC. It translates to CASSLRGGPDTQYQYF.

The gene calls are TRBV9 and TRBJ2-3, with D tentatively TRBD1 or TRBD2 (5 bases each). V shed 3 bases and J shed 13 bases, with 24 bases lying between them. The CDR3 sequence is 15 residues long. Germline V gives CDR1 SGDLS, CDR2 YYNGEE. CDR3 coding DNA: TGTGCCAGCAGCGGGGGGTCAGATACGCCAGGTATTGAGTATTTT. It specifies CASSGGSDTPGIEYF.

In its sample, this clonotype was seen once. This rearrangement joins TRBV2 to TRBJ2-7, with 7 bases matching TRBD1. Germline CDR1 and CDR2: SNHLY and FYNNEI. This CDR3 contains 13 residues. Trimming cost V 7 bases and J 2 bases; bases outside gene matches: 5. The CDR3 DNA is TGTGCCAGCAATCTACAGGGGACCTACGAGCAGTACTTC. Translation: CASNLQGTYEQYF.

Concerning this clonotype: This sequence may be a read error, since a much larger clone differs from it by one base. The V and J genes are TRBV11-3 and TRBJ2-1; D uncertain. V was pared by 3 bases and J by 8 bases, with 11 bases between. Germline loops: CDR1 SGHNT, CDR2 YENEEA. This CDR3 region has 13 residues. CDR3 protein: CASSFGVIHEQFF. CDR3 sequence (DNA): TGTGCCAGCAGCTTTGGGGTGATCCATGAGCAGTTCTTC.

This chain joins TRBV5-6 and TRBJ1-2; D unresolved. CDR3 length equals 13 residues. CDR1 and CDR2 from the germline V gene are SGHDT and YYEEEE. V dropped 1 base and J dropped 3 bases, with 7 bases sitting between them. CDR3 nucleotides: TGTGCCAGCAGCTTGAAAAGGGACTATGGCTACACCTTC. Amino acids: CASSLKRDYGYTF.

The V gene is TRBV5-5, the J gene TRBJ2-3, with D possibly TRBD1 on 6 matching bases. Trimming cost V 7 bases and J 6 bases, with 18 bases left between them. Germline lookup yields CDR1 SGHKS and CDR2 YYEKEE (reference sequence). CDR3 length: 14 amino acids. The DNA for the CDR3 is TGTGCCAGCTCAAGACAGGCCAGTCCCGATACGCAGTATTTT. As protein: CASSRQASPDTQYF.

This clonotype was seen only a few times. This chain joins TRBV7-9 and TRBJ2-1, with 11 bases aligning to TRBD2. The CDR3 consists of 16 residues. The ends lost 1 base at V and 8 bases at J; junction bases unmatched: 7. Germline values: CDR1 SEHNR, CDR2 FQNEAQ (reference sequence). The CDR3 here is CASSLESSGGGDEQFF. Here the CDR3 DNA reads TGTGCCAGCAGCTTAGAAAGTAGCGGGGGGGGCGATGAGCAGTTCTTC.

Concerning this clonotype: At one end the junction does not follow the germline gene, possibly because of a read error. The genes are TRBV15 and TRBJ2-3; tentative D call: TRBD2 (5 bases). This CDR3 region has 14 residues. Germline V gene lookup returns CDR1 LNHNV and CDR2 YYDKDF (reference sequence). CDR3: CASSIASEHDTQYF. CDR3 nucleotide sequence: TGTGCCAGCAGCATAGCGAGCGAGCACGATACCCAGTACTTT.

The V gene is TRBV24-1, the J gene TRBJ1-1; tentatively, D is TRBD1 (6 bases). Trimming cost V 7 bases and J 6 bases, with 11 bases left between them. The germline V gene encodes CDR1 KGHDR and CDR2 SFDVKD. This CDR3 is built from 12 residues. CDR3 in DNA: TGTGCCACCAGCTCAGGGGCGGCTGAAGCTTTCTTT. It specifies CATSSGAAEAFF.

As for this clonotype: Lacking the conserved final phenylalanine or tryptophan, this CDR3 likely reflects a read error. Because the CDR3's place on the DNA is in doubt, the DNA is left out and the CDR3 is given as listed by TCRdb. The CDR3 spells CASSLASGTHETQ. This rearrangement joins TRBV7-6 to TRBJ1-6; the table's D call of TRBD1 was not tested on the DNA. Germline V CDR1 and CDR2: SGHVS, FNYEAQ. The CDR3 is made up of 13 amino acids, end residues included.

CDR3 sequence reads: CATGGRGSYNSPLHF. Written as DNA, the CDR3 is TGTGCCACCGGAGGAAGGGGATCCTATAATTCACCCCTCCACTTT. The J gene is TRBJ1-6, the V gene TRBV19; D may be TRBD1 (5 bases). The CDR3 totals 15 residues. The germline V and J ends were trimmed by 10 bases and 1 base, with 14 bases remaining between them. Germline V gives CDR1 LNHDA, CDR2 SQIVND (reference sequence). The whole variable domain, filled in from reference TRBV19 and TRBJ1-6, reads DGGITQSPKYLFRKEGQNVTLSCEQNLNHDAMYWYRQDPGQGLRLIYYSQIVNDFQKGDIAEGYSVSREKKESFPLTVTSAQKNPTAFYLCATGGRGSYNSPLHFGNGTRLTVT.